Shown below are 2 T cell receptor beta chains from a single sample sequenced in a study of shared clonotypes between healthy human individuals. Profiled with immunoSEQ multiplex PCR; TCRdb holds only in-frame clones, not every one. The sample contains about 380,000 clones, around 96% of which appear only once. Sample: memory CD8+ T cells sorted from blood. Subset denoted: CD45RO+ cells pooled with CCR7-negative TemRA cells. All receptors derive from a man aged 30-40 years in good health.

This chain connects TRBV7-2 to TRBJ2-2; D is perhaps TRBD2 (5 bases). The CDR3 contains 12 residues. Looked up from germline, CDR1 is SGHTA and CDR2 is FQGNSA. Trimming shortened V by 8 bases and J by 4 bases, and 8 bases separated the two germline ends. The CDR3 DNA sequence: TGTGCCAGCCGTGAGGGCACCGGGGAGCTGTTTTTT. It specifies CASREGTGELFF. Together with reference TRBV7-2 and TRBJ2-2, the CDR3 gives the full variable domain: GAGVSQSPSNKVTEKGKDVELRCDPISGHTALYWYRQSLGQGLEFLIYFQGNSAPDKSGLPSDRFSAERTGGSVSTLTIQRTQQEDSAVYLCASREGTGELFFGEGSRLTVL.

The chain employs TRBV29-1 and TRBJ2-7, with 12 bases that match TRBD1. The CDR3 has 15 amino acids. V trimming: 7 bases; J trimming: 6 bases; junction bases outside the gene matches: 13. CDR1 is SQVTM and CDR2 is ANQGSEA in the germline V gene. CDR3 sequence: CSARGAGTGGAEQYF. CDR3 in DNA: TGCAGCGCTAGAGGTGCAGGGACAGGGGGCGCCGAGCAGTACTTC.